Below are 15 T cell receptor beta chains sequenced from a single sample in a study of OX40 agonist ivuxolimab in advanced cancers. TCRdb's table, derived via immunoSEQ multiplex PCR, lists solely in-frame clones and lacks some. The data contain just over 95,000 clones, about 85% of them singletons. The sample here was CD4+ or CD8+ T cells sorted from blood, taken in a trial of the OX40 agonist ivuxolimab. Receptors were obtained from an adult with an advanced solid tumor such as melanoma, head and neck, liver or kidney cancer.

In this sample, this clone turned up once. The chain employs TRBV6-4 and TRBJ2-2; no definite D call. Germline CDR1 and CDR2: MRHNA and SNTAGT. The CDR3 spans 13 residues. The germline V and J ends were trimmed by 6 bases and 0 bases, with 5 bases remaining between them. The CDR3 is CASSYTNTGELFF. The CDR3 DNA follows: TGTGCCAGCAGCTACACGAACACCGGGGAGCTGTTTTTT.

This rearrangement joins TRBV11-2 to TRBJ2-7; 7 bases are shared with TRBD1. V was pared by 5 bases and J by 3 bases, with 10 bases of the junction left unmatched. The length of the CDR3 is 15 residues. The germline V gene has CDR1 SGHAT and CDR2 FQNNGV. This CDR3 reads CASSIFVGQNYEQYF. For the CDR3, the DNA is TGTGCCAGCAGCATATTTGTGGGACAGAACTACGAGCAGTACTTC.

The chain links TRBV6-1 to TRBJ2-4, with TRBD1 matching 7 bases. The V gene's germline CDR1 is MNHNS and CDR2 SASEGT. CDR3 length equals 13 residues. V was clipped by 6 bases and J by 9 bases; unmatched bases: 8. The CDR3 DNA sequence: TGTGCCAGCAGCCCGACAGGGTGGGGCATTCAGTACTTC. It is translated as CASSPTGWGIQYF.

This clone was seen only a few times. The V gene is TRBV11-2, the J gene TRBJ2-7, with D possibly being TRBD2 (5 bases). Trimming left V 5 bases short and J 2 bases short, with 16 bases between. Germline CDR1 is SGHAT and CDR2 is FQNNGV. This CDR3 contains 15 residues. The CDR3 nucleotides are TGTGCCAGCAGCGAAGCGGCCTCCCTCACCTACGAGCAGTACTTC. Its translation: CASSEAASLTYEQYF.

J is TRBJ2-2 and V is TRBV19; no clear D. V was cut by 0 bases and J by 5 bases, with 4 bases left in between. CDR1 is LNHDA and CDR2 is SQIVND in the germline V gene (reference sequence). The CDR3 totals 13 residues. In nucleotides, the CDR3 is TGTGCCAGTAGTATAGAGAGTACCGGGGAGCTGTTTTTT. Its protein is CASSIESTGELFF.

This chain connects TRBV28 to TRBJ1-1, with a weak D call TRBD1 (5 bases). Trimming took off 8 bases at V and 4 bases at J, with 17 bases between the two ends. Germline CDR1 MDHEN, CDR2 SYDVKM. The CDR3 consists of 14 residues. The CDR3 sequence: CASQDSPGGTEAFF. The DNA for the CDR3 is TGTGCCAGCCAAGATTCCCCGGGGGGCACTGAAGCTTTCTTT.

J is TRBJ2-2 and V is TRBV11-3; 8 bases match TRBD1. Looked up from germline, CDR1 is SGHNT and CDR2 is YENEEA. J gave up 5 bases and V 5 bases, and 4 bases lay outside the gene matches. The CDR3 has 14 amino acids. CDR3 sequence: CASSPRQGTGELFF. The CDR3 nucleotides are TGTGCCAGCAGCCCACGACAGGGGACCGGGGAGCTGTTTTTT.

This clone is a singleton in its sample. This chain's CDR3 is CATSRDGARDYEQYF. The CDR3 bases are TGTGCCACCAGCAGAGATGGGGCCAGGGATTACGAGCAGTACTTC. This chain joins TRBV15 and TRBJ2-7; a possible D gene is TRBD1 (5 bases). V shed 0 bases and J shed 4 bases, with 13 bases lying between them. Germline values: CDR1 LNHNV, CDR2 YYDKDF (reference sequence). The CDR3 totals 15 residues.

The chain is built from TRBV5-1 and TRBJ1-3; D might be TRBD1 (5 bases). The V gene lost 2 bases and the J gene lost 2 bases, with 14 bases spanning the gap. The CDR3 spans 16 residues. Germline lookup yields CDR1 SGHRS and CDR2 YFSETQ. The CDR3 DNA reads TGCGCCAGCAGCTTCGGGACCGGCGGGGCTGGAAACACCATATATTTT. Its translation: CASSFGTGGAGNTIYF.

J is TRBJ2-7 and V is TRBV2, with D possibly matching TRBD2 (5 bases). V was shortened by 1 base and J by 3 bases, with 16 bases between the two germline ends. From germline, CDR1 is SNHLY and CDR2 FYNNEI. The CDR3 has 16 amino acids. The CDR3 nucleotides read TGTGCCAGCAGTGAAGTCCCGGGGTTCGGGATCTACGAGCAGTACTTC. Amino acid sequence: CASSEVPGFGIYEQYF.

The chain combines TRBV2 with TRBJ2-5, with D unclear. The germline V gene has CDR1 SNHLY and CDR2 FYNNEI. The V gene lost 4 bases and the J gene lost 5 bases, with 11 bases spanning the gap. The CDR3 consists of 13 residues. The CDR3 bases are TGTGCCAGCAGTGCCGAGTCGTGGGAGACCCAGTACTTC. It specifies CASSAESWETQYF. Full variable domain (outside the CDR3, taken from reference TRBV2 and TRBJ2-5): EPEVTQTPSHQVTQMGQEVILRCVPISNHLYFYWYRQILGQKVEFLVSFYNNEISEKSEIFDDQFSVERPDGSNFTLKIRSTKLEDSAMYFCASSAESWETQYFGPGTRLLVL.

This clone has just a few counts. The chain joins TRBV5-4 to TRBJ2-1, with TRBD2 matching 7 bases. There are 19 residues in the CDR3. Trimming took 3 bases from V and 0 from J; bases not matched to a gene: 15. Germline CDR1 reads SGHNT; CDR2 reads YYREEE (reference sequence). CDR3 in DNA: TGTGCCAGCAGCTCTACCCAGGGACTACCCGAGAGCTCCTACAATGAGCAGTTCTTC. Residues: CASSSTQGLPESSYNEQFF.

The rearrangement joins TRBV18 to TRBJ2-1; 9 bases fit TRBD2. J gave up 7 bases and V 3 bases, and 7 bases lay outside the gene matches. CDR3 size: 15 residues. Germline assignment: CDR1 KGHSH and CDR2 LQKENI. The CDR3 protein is CASSPLAGGKNEQFF. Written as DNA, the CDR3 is TGTGCCAGCTCACCTCTCGCGGGAGGGAAAAATGAGCAGTTCTTC.

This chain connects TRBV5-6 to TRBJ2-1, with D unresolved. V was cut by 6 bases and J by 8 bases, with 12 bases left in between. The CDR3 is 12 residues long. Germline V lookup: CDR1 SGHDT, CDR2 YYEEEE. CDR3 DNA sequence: TGTGCCAGCACCTCGGTGAGCGATGAGCAGTTCTTC. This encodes CASTSVSDEQFF.

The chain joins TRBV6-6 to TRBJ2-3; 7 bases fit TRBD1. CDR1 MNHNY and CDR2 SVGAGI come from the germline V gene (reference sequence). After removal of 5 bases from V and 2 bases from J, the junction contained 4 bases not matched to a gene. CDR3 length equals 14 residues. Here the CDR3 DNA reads TGTGCCAGCAGTCCGGGACAGTACACAGATACGCAGTATTTT. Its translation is CASSPGQYTDTQYF.